These 6 T cell receptor beta chains originate from one sample sequenced in a study of shared clonotypes between healthy human individuals. Only in-frame clones appear in the TCRdb table, and some are missing; sequencing was by immunoSEQ multiplex PCR. The sample lists approximately 2,000,000 clones, 92% seen once, with 0.37% in the top ten. What was sequenced was naive CD4+ T cells from PBMCs. Subset denoted: CD45RA+ positively selected. Source of these receptors: a man aged 18 to 29 in good health. Some clones in this sample may be carry-over from other donors' samples.

This chain uses TRBV5-4 with TRBJ2-3, with D uncertain. CDR3 size: 14 residues. Trimming pared 0 bases from V and 0 bases from J, leaving 5 bases between. The germline CDR1 and CDR2 sequences are SGHNT and YYREEE (reference sequence). This CDR3 is CASSLESSTDTQYF. DNA for the CDR3: TGTGCCAGCAGCTTGGAAAGTAGCACAGATACGCAGTATTTT. Full variable domain (remainder filled in from reference TRBV5-4 and TRBJ2-3): ETGVTQSPTHLIKTRGQQVTLRCSSQSGHNTVSWYQQALGQGPQFIFQYYREEENGRGNFPPRFSGLQFPNYSSELNVNALELDDSALYLCASSLESSTDTQYFGPGTRLTVL.

V and J are TRBV19 and TRBJ2-1; perhaps TRBD1 as D (5 bases). V was shortened by 5 bases and J by 3 bases, with 14 bases between the two germline ends. This CDR3 is built from 15 residues. Germline-derived CDR1 and CDR2 are LNHDA and SQIVND (reference sequence). In DNA form, the CDR3 reads TGTGCCAGTAGTCATAGGGGAAAGGGCTACAATGAGCAGTTCTTC. Its translation: CASSHRGKGYNEQFF.

The rearrangement joins TRBV5-1 to TRBJ2-7; perhaps TRBD2 as D (5 bases). V lost 3 bases and J 2 bases, leaving 12 bases between the germline ends. The CDR3 sequence is 14 residues long. The V gene's germline CDR1 is SGHRS and CDR2 YFSETQ. CDR3 loop: CASSWGALTYEQYF. Written as DNA, the CDR3 is TGCGCCAGCAGCTGGGGAGCCCTAACCTACGAGCAGTACTTC.

This chain joins TRBV28 and TRBJ2-7, with D perhaps matching TRBD2 (7 bases). Deletions cut 10 bases from V and 7 bases from J, with 17 bases between. Germline V lookup: CDR1 MDHEN, CDR2 SYDVKM. The CDR3 is 12 amino acids. CDR3 sequence: CATEGGAFEQYF. In nucleotides, the CDR3 is TGTGCCACCGAAGGGGGGGCGTTTGAGCAGTACTTC. Filled out from reference TRBV28 and TRBJ2-7, the complete variable domain reads DVKVTQSSRYLVKRTGEKVFLECVQDMDHENMFWYRQDPGLGLRLIYFSYDVKMKEKGDIPEGYSVSREKKERFSLILESASTNQTSMYLCATEGGAFEQYFGPGTRLTVT.

This rearrangement joins TRBV14 to TRBJ2-7; 9 bases agree with TRBD1. The CDR3 extends over 14 amino acids. The germline V gene encodes CDR1 SGHDN and CDR2 FVKESK. Losses at the gene ends were 6 bases for V and 4 bases for J; bases not matched to a gene: 7. The CDR3 DNA follows: TGTGCCAGCAGTCGCGGACAGGGGCTATACGAGCAGTACTTC. Encoded protein: CASSRGQGLYEQYF.

The genes are TRBV6-5 and TRBJ1-5; maybe TRBD1 (6 bases). The germline CDR1 and CDR2 sequences are MNHEY and SVGAGI. The CDR3 is made up of 15 amino acids. Trimming removed 4 bases from V and 1 base from J, with 11 bases in between. CDR3 DNA: TGTGCCAGCAGTTTGGGGACACCAAGCAATCAGCCCCAGCATTTT. Translating it yields CASSLGTPSNQPQHF.